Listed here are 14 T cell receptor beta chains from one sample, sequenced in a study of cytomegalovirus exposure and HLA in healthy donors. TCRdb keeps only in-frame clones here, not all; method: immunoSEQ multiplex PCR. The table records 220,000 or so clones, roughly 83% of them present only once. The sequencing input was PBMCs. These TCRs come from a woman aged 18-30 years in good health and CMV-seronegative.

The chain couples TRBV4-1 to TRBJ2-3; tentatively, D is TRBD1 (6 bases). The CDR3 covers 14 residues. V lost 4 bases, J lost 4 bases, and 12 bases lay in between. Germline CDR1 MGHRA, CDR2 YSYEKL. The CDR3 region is CASSPVQGPDTQYF. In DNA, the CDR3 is TGCGCCAGCAGCCCGGTACAGGGCCCAGATACGCAGTATTTT.

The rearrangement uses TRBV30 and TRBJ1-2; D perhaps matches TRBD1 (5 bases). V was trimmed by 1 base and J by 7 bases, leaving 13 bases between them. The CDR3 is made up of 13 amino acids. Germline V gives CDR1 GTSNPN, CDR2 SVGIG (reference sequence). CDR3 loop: CAWSASQGFGYTF. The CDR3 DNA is TGTGCCTGGAGTGCATCCCAGGGTTTTGGCTACACCTTC.

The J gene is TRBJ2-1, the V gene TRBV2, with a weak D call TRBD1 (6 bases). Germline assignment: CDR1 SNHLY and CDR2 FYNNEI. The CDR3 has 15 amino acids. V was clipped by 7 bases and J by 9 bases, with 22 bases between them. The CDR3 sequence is CASMGVRGISGEQFF. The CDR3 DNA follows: TGTGCCAGCATGGGGGTTAGGGGGATCAGCGGTGAGCAGTTCTTC.

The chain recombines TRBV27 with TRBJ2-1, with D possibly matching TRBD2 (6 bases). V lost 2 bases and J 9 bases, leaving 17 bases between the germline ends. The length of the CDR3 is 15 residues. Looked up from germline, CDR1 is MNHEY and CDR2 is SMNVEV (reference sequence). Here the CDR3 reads CASSLPGVGRGEQFF. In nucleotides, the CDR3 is TGTGCCAGCAGTTTACCGGGAGTCGGACGGGGTGAGCAGTTCTTC.

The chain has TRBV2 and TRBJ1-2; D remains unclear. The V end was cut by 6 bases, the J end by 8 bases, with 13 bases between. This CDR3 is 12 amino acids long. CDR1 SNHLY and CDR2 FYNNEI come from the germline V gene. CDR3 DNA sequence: TGTGCCAGCAGCGGCGACAAGAGAGGCTACACCTTC. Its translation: CASSGDKRGYTF.

CDR3 bases: TGTGCCAGCAGTAACCCATCCTACCCTGGAAACACCATATATTTT. Protein sequence: CASSNPSYPGNTIYF. V and J are TRBV6-1 and TRBJ1-3; D gene uncertain. The V end was cut by 5 bases, the J end by 2 bases, with 13 bases between. The CDR3 runs 15 residues. Germline assignment: CDR1 MNHNS and CDR2 SASEGT.

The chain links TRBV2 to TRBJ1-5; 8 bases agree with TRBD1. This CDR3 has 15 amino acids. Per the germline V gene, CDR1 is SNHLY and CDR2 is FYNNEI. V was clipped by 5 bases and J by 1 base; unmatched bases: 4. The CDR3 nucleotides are TGTGCCAGCAGTCCTGACAGGGGAAGCAATCAGCCCCAGCATTTT. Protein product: CASSPDRGSNQPQHF.

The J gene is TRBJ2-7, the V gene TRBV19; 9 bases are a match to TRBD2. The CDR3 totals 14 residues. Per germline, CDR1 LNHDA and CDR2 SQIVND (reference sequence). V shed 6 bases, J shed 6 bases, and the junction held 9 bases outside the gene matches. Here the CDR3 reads CASSSSGSFGEQYF. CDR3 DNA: TGTGCCAGTAGCAGTAGCGGGAGTTTTGGCGAGCAGTACTTC.

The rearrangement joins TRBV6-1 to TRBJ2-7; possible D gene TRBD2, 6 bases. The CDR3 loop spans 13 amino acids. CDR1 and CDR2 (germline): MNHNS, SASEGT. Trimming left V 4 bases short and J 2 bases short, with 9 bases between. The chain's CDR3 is CASSGTTPYEQYF. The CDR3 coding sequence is TGTGCCAGCAGTGGGACTACTCCCTACGAGCAGTACTTC.

CDR3 loop: CASVAWGLAGELFF. CDR3 DNA sequence: TGTGCCAGCGTGGCTTGGGGGTTGGCCGGGGAGCTGTTTTTT. The rearrangement links TRBV28 to TRBJ2-2; D tentatively fits TRBD1 or TRBD2 (5 bases each). Looked up from germline, CDR1 is MDHEN and CDR2 is SYDVKM. Trimming removed 8 bases at V and 6 bases at J, with 16 bases between. CDR3 size: 14 residues.

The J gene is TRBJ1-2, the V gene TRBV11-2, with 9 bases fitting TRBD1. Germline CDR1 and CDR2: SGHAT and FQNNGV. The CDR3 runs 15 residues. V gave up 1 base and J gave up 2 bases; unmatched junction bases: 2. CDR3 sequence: CASSLGGQGNYGYTF. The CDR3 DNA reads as TGTGCCAGCAGCTTAGGTGGACAGGGGAACTATGGCTACACCTTC.

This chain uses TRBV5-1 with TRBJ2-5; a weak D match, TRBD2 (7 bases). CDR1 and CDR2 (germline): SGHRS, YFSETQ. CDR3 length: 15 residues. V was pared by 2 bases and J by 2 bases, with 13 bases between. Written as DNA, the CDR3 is TGCGCCAGCAGCTTTCGGGGGGCCCCTCAAGAGACCCAGTACTTC. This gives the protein CASSFRGAPQETQYF.

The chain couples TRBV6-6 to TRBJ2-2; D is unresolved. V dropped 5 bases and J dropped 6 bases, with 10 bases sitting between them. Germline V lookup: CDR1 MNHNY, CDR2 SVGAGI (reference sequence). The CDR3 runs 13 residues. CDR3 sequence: CASSPIFSGELFF. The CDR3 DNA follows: TGTGCCAGCAGTCCCATTTTTTCCGGGGAGCTGTTTTTT.

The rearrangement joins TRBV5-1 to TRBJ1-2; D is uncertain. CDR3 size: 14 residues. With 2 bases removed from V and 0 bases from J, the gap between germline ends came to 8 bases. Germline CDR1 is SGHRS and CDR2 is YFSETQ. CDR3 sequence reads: CASSFGDTNYGYTF. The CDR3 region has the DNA TGCGCCAGCAGCTTTGGGGATACTAACTATGGCTACACCTTC. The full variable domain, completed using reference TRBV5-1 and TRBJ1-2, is KAGVTQTPRYLIKTRGQQVTLSCSPISGHRSVSWYQQTPGQGLQFLFEYFSETQRNKGNFPGRFSGRQFSNSRSEMNVSTLELGDSALYLCASSFGDTNYGYTFGSGTRLTVV.